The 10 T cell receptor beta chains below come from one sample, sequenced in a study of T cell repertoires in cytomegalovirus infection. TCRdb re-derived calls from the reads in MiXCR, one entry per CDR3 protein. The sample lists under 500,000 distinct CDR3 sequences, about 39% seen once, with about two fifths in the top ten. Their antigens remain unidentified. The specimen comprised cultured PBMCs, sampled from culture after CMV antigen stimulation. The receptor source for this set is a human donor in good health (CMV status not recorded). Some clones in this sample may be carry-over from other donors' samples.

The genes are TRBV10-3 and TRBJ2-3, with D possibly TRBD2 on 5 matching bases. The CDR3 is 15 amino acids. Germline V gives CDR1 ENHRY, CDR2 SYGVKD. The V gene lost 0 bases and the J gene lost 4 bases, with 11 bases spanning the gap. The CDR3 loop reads CAISESVLAADTQYF. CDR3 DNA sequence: TGTGCCATCAGTGAGTCGGTGCTAGCCGCAGATACGCAGTATTTT.

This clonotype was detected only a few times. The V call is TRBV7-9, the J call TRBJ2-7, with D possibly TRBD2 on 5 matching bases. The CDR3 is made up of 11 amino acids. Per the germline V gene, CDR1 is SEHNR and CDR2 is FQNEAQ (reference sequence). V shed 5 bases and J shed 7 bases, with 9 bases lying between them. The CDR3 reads CASSGSGEQYF. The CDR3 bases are TGTGCCAGCAGCGGCAGCGGAGAGCAGTACTTC.

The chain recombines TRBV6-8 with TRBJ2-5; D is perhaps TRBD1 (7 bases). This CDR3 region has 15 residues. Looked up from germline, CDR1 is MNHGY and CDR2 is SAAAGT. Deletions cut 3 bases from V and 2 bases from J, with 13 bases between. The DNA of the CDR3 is TGTGCCAGCAGTTATCGACAGGGAGGTCAAGAGACCCAGTACTTC. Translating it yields CASSYRQGGQETQYF.

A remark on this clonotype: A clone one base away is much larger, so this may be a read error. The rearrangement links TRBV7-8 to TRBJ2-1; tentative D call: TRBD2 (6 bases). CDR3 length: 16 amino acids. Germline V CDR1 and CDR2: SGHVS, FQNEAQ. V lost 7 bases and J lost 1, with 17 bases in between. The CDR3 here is CASIASGDRSYNEQFF. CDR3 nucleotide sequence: TGTGCCAGCATCGCGTCGGGAGATAGGTCCTACAATGAGCAGTTCTTC.

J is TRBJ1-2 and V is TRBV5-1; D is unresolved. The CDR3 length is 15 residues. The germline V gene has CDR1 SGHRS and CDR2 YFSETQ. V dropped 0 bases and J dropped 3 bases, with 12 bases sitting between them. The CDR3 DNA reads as TGCGCCAGCAGCTTGGACCTCACTGGGGACTATGGCTACACCTTC. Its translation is CASSLDLTGDYGYTF.

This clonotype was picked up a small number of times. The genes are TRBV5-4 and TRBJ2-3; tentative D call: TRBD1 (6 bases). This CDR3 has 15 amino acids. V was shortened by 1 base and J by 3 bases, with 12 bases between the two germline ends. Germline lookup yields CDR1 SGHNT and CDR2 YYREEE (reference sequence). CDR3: CASSLQGLSTDTQYF. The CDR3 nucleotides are TGTGCCAGCAGCTTGCAGGGGCTTAGTACAGATACGCAGTATTTT.

Here the CDR3 DNA reads TGTGCCAGCAGTGCCCGCCGGGACAGGGGGAGCGAGCAGTACTTC. Its protein is CASSARRDRGSEQYF. The rearrangement joins TRBV25-1 to TRBJ2-7; 11 nucleotides align to TRBD1. The CDR3 covers 15 residues. V shed 4 bases, J shed 6 bases, and the junction held 8 bases outside the gene matches. Germline values: CDR1 MGHDK, CDR2 SYGVNS.

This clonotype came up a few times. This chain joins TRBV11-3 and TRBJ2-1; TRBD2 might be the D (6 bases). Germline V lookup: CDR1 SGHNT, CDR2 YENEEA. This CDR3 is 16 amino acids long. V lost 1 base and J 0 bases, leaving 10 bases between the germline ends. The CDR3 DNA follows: TGTGCCAGCAGCTTAGCGGGAGTTAACTCCTACAATGAGCAGTTCTTC. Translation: CASSLAGVNSYNEQFF.

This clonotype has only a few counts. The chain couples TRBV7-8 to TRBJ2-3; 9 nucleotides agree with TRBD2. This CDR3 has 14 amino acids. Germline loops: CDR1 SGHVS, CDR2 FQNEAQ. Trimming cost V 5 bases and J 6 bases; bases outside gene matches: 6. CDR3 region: CASSVVSGGDTQYF. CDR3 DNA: TGTGCCAGCAGCGTCGTGAGCGGGGGGGATACGCAGTATTTT.

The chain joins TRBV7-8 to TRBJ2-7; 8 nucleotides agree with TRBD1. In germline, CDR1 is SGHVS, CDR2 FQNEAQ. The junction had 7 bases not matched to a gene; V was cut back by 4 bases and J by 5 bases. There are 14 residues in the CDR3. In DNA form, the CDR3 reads TGTGCCAGCAGCTCCCGGACAGGGCGTAACGAGCAGTACTTC. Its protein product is CASSSRTGRNEQYF.